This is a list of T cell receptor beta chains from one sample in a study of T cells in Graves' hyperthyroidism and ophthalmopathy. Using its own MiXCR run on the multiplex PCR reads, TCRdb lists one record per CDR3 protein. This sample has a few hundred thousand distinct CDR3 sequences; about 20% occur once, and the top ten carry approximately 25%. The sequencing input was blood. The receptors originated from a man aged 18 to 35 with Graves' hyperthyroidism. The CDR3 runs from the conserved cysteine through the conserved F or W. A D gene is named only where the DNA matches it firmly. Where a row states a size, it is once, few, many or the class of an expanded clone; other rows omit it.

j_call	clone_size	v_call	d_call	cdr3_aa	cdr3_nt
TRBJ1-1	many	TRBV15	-	CATSNAGRQMTEAFF	TGTGCCACCAGCAATGCAGGAAGACAGATGACTGAAGCTTTCTTT
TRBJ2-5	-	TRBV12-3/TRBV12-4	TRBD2	CASSLTMGLALQETQYF	TGTGCCAGCAGTCTAACGATGGGACTAGCCCTACAAGAGACCCAGTACTTC
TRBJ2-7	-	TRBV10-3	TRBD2	CAISERLAGSGEQYF	TGTGCCATCAGTGAACGACTAGCGGGATCCGGCGAGCAGTACTTC
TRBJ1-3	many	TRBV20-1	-	CSACSIWDSGNTIYF	TGCAGTGCTTGCTCTATCTGGGATTCTGGAAACACCATATATTTT
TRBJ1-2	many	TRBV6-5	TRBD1	CASSYSDRGGYTF	TGTGCCAGCAGTTACTCCGACAGGGGTGGCTACACCTTC
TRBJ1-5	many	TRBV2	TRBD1	CASSAVGGDQPQHF	TGTGCCAGCAGTGCGGTAGGGGGCGACCAGCCCCAGCATTTT
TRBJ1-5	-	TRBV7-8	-	CASSYSRQVNQPQHF	TGTGCCAGCAGCTATAGTCGACAGGTTAATCAGCCCCAGCATTTT
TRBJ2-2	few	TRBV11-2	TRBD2	CASSRSGAKPGELFF	TGTGCCAGCAGCCGCAGCGGGGCGAAACCCGGGGAGCTGTTTTTT
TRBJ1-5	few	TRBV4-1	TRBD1	CASSQDSGQGGNQPQHF	TGCGCCAGCAGCCAAGACTCGGGACAGGGTGGCAATCAGCCCCAGCATTTT
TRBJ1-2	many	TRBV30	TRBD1	CAWSAGQGSENGYTF	TGTGCCTGGAGTGCCGGACAGGGGAGTGAGAATGGCTACACCTTC
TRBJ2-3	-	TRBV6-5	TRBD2	CASSYLPISGGVEYF	TGTGCCAGCAGTTACCTCCCGATTAGCGGGGGTGTCGAGTATTTT
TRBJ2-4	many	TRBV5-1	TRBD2	CASSLDLAGHSNIQYF	TGCGCCAGCAGCTTGGATCTAGCGGGGCATTCAAACATTCAGTACTTC
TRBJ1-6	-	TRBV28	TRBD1	CASSFPGQGDSPLHF	TGTGCCAGCAGTTTTCCGGGACAGGGTGATTCACCCCTCCACTTT
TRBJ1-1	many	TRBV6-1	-	CASTAGSGLNTEAFF	TGTGCCAGCACTGCAGGATCCGGGTTGAACACTGAAGCTTTCTTT
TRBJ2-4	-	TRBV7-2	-	CASSNPGEAKNIQYF	TGTGCCAGCAGCAACCCGGGGGAGGCCAAAAACATTCAGTACTTC
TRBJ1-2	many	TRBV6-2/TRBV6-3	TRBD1	CASSYPGQGEFNYGYTF	TGTGCCAGCAGTTACCCGGGACAGGGGGAATTCAACTATGGCTACACCTTC
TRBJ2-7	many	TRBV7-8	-	CASSPEGQLLEQYF	TGTGCCAGCAGCCCGGAGGGTCAGCTCCTCGAGCAGTACTTC
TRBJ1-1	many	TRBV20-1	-	CSASRGLNTEAFF	TGCAGCGCCTCAAGGGGATTGAACACTGAAGCTTTCTTT
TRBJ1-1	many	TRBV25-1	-	CASRSNRALNTEAFF	TGTGCCAGCAGGTCAAACAGGGCATTGAACACTGAAGCTTTCTTT
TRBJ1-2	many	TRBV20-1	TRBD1	CRPGTAYGYTF	TGCAGACCCGGGACAGCTTATGGCTACACCTTC
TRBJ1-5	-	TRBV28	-	CASSLPSGPQHF	TGTGCCAGCAGTTTGCCCAGTGGGCCCCAGCATTTT
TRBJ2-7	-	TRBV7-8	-	CASSLDRDTGFYEQYF	TGTGCCAGCAGCTTAGACCGGGACACAGGATTTTACGAGCAGTACTTC
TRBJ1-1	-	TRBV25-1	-	CASRGYDTEAFF	TGTGCCAGCAGGGGGTACGACACTGAAGCTTTCTTT
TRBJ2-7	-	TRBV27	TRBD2	CASSTGLDREQYF	TGTGCCAGCAGTACCGGACTAGACCGCGAGCAGTACTTC
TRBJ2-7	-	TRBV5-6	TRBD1	CASSFQQGTYEQYF	TGTGCCAGCAGCTTTCAACAGGGGACCTACGAGCAGTACTTC
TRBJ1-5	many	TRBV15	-	CATSTGLRRPQHF	TGTGCCACCAGTACGGGCCTCAGGCGGCCCCAGCATTTT
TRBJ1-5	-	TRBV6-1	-	CASSEARTAYSNQPQHF	TGTGCCAGCAGTGAAGCACGGACGGCGTATAGCAATCAGCCCCAGCATTTT
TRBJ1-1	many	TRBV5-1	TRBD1	CASSFLSQGAEAFF	TGCGCCAGCAGCTTCCTATCACAGGGGGCTGAAGCTTTCTTT
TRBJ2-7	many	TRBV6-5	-	CASSYSGVGAYEQYF	TGTGCCAGCAGTTACTCTGGAGTTGGGGCCTACGAGCAGTACTTC
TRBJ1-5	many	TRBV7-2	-	CASSLKQGGDQPQHF	TGTGCCAGCAGCTTAAAACAGGGTGGCGATCAGCCCCAGCATTTT
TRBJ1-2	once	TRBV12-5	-	CASAPEANYGYTF	TGTGCTAGTGCCCCGGAAGCTAACTATGGCTACACCTTC
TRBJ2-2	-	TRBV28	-	CASSFRWELALNTGELFF	TGTGCCAGCAGTTTTCGCTGGGAACTCGCGTTGAACACCGGGGAGCTGTTTTTT
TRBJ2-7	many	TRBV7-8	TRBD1	CASSPLRGQSEQYF	TGTGCCAGCAGCCCCCTCAGGGGGCAAAGCGAGCAGTACTTC
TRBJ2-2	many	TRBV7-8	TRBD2	CASRRAGGNTGELFF	TGTGCCAGCAGGAGAGCGGGGGGAAACACCGGGGAGCTGTTTTTT
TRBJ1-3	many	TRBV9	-	CASSVLGLRSVDTIYF	TGTGCCAGCAGCGTACTGGGACTGCGGTCGGTGGACACCATATATTTT
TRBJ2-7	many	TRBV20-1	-	CSAGGTPSYEQYF	TGCAGTGCTGGCGGGACACCCTCCTACGAGCAGTACTTC
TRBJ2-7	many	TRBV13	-	CASSLYRDVYEQYF	TGTGCCAGCAGCTTATACAGGGATGTTTACGAGCAGTACTTC
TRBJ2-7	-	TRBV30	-	CALRGSPSYEQYF	TGTGCCTTGAGGGGGAGTCCTTCCTACGAGCAGTACTTC
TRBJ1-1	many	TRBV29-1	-	CSVEEGGMFSEAFF	TGCAGCGTTGAAGAGGGGGGCATGTTTTCTGAAGCTTTCTTT
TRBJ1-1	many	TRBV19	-	CASSIGTANTEAFF	TGCGCCAGCAGTATAGGGACGGCGAACACTGAAGCTTTCTTT
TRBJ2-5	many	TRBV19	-	CASSIINQGGEETQYF	TGTGCCAGTAGTATCATAAATCAGGGGGGCGAAGAGACCCAGTACTTC
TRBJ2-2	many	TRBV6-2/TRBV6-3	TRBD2	CASSPAGGNTGELFF	TGTGCCAGCAGTCCTGCGGGGGGAAACACCGGGGAGCTGTTTTTT
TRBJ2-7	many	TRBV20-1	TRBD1	CSAWTGEYEQYF	TGCAGTGCCTGGACAGGGGAATACGAGCAGTACTTC
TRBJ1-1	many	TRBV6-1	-	CASSDRGYTEAFF	TGTGCCAGCAGTGACCGGGGATACACTGAAGCTTTCTTT
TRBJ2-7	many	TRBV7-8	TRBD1	CASSPDRVSYEQYF	TGTGCCAGCAGCCCGGACAGGGTGTCCTACGAGCAGTACTTC
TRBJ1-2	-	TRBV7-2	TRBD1	CASSLAGTGKGYTF	TGTGCCAGCAGCTTAGCGGGGACAGGGAAAGGCTACACCTTC
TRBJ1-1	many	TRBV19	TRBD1	CASSISSTGTNTEAFF	TGTGCCAGTAGTATAAGTTCGACAGGGACGAACACTGAAGCTTTCTTT
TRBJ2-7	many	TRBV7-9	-	CASSLVIGGGEQYF	TGTGCCAGCAGCTTAGTTATCGGAGGGGGCGAGCAGTACTTC
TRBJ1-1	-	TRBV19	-	CASSRANLGLNTEAFF	TGTGCCAGTAGTCGGGCCAACCTCGGGCTGAACACTGAAGCTTTCTTT
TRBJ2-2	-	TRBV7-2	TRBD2	CASSKLAGIDGELFF	TGTGCCAGCAGCAAACTAGCGGGTATTGACGGGGAGCTGTTTTTT
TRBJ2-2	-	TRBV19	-	CASSVLGNTGELFF	TGTGCCAGTAGTGTCCTCGGGAACACCGGGGAGCTGTTTTTT
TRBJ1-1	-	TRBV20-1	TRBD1	CSARDGTENTEAFF	TGCAGTGCTAGAGATGGGACAGAGAACACTGAAGCTTTCTTT
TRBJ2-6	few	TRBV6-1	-	CASSEPVISGANVLTF	TGTGCCAGCAGTGAGCCCGTTATCTCTGGGGCCAACGTCCTGACTTTC
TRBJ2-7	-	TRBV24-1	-	CATSDSTSGTREYEQYF	TGTGCCACCAGTGATTCGACCTCCGGGACGAGGGAATACGAGCAGTACTTC
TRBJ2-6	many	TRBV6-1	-	CASSEAQGGANVLTF	TGTGCCAGCAGTGAAGCGCAGGGTGGGGCCAACGTCCTGACTTTC
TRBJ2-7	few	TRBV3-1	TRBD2	CASSQPRGDEQYF	TGTGCCAGCAGCCAACCCCGGGGGGACGAGCAGTACTTC
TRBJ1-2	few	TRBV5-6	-	CASSFRTANYGYTF	TGTGCCAGCAGCTTCAGGACGGCTAACTATGGCTACACCTTC
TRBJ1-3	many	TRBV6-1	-	CASKGTYSGNTIYF	TGTGCCAGCAAAGGGACCTACTCTGGAAACACCATATATTTT
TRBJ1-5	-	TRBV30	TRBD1	CAWNEGAISQPQHF	TGTGCCTGGAATGAGGGGGCGATCTCGCAGCCCCAGCATTTT